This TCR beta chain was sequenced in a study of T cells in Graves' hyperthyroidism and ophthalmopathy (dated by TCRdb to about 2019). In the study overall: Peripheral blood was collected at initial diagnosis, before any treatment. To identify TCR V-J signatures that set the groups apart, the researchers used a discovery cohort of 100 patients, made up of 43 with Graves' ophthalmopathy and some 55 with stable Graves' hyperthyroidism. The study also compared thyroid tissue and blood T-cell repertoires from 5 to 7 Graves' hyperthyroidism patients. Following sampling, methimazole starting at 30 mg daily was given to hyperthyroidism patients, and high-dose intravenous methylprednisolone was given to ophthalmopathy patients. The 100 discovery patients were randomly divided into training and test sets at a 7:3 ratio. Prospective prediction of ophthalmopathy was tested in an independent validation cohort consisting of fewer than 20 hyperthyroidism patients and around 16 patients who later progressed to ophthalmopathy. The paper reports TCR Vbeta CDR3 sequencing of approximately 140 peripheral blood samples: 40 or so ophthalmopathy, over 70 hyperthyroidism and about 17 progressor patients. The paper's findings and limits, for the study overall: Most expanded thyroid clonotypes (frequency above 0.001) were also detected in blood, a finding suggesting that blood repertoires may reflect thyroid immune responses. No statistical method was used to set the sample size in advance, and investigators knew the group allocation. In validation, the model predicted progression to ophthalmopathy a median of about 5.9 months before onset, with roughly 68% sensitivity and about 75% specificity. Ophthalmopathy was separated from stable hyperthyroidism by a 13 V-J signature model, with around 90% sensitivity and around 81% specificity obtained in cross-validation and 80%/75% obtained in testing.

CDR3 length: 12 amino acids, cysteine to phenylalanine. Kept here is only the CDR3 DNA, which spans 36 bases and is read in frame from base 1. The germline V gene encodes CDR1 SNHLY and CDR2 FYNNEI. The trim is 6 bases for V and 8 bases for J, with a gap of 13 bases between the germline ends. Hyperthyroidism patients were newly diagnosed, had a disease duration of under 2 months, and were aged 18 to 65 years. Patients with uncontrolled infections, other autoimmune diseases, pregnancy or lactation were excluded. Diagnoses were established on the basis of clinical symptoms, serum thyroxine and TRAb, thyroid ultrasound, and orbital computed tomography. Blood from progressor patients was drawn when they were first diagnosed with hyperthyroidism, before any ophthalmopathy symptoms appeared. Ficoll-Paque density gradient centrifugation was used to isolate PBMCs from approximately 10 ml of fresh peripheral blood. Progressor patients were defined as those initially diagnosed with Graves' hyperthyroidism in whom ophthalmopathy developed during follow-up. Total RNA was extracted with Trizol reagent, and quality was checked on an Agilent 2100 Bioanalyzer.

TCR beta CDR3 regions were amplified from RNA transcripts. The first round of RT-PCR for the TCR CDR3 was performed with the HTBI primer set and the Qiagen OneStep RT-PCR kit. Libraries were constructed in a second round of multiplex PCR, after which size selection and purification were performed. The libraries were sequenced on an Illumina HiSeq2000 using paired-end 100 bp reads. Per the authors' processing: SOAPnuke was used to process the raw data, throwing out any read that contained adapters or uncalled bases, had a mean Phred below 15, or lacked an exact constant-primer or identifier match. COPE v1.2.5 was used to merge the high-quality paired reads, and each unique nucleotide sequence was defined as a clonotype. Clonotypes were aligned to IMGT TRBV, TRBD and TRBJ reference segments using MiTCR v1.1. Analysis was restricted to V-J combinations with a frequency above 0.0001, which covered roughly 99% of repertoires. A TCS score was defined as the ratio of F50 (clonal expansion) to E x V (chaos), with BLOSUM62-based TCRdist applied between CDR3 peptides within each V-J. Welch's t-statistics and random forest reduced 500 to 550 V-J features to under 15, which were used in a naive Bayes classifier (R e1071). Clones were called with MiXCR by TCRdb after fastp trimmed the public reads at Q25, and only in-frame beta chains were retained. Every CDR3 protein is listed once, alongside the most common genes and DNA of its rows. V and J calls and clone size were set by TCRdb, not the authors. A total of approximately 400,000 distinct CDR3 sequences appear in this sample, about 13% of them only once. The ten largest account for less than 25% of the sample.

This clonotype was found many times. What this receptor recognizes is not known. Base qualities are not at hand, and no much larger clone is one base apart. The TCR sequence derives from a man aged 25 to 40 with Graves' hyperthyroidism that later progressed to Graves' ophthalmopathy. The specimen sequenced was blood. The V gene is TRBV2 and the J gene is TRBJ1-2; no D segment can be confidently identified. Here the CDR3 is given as CASSLGSWGYTF. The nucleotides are TGTGCCAGCAGCCTGGGTAGTTGGGGCTACACCTTC.